Below are 22 T cell receptor beta chains sequenced from a single sample in a study of prognosis after radiotherapy for stage I lung cancer (dated by TCRdb to about 2021). Sequencing instrument: Illumina HiSeq 3000. The TCR beta CDR3 region was amplified from genomic DNA by two rounds of multiplex PCR. In the first PCR round, primers specific to each TRBV and TRBJ gene were used, and the primer sequences were filed in Chinese patent CN105087789A. TCRdb's own reprocessing of the public reads used fastp at Q25 and MiXCR and kept productive beta chains. For every CDR3 protein sequence, its rows merge into one entry that carries the most common genes and DNA. This sample lists roughly 32,000 distinct CDR3 sequences; 35% to 45% were detected once. 15% of the sample goes to the ten largest clones. The material was PBMCs, obtained before or after stereotactic body radiation therapy (not recorded which). Receptor source: a donor over 45 with non-small cell lung cancer.

This chain links TRBV2 with TRBJ1-2; 9 bases agree with TRBD1. The CDR3 extends over 15 amino acids. The ends lost 7 bases at V and 7 bases at J; junction bases unmatched: 13. Germline V gene sequence: CDR1 SNHLY, CDR2 FYNNEI. The DNA for the CDR3 is TGTGCCAGCACCGCCAAGTGTACAGGGGGCGGTGGCTACACCTTC. The encoded protein is CASTAKCTGGGGYTF.

This clonotype is termed medium-sized. The gene calls are TRBV7-9 and TRBJ2-2; the D gene is possibly TRBD2 (5 bases). V was pared by 5 bases and J by 4 bases, with 14 bases between. Germline values: CDR1 SEHNR, CDR2 FQNEAQ (reference sequence). There are 15 residues in the CDR3. The CDR3 reads CASSEAERGTGELFF. The CDR3 DNA follows: TGTGCCAGCAGCGAGGCAGAACGGGGCACCGGGGAGCTGTTTTTT.

Note on this clonotype: A far larger clone is just one base off, so this is likely a read error. This chain joins TRBV6-4 and TRBJ2-3; D remains ambiguous. Germline V gene lookup returns CDR1 MRHNA and CDR2 SNTAGT. This CDR3 spans 15 amino acids. The V and J ends lost 9 bases and 0 bases respectively, with 16 bases between them. This CDR3 reads CASKAVGNSTDTQYF. The CDR3, as DNA: TGTGCCAGTAAAGCCGTTGGCAACAGCACAGATACGCAGTATTTT.

J is TRBJ2-1 and V is TRBV12-3 or TRBV12-4; D is possibly TRBD2 (7 bases). This CDR3 region has 16 residues. V shed 5 bases and J shed 3 bases, with 17 bases lying between them. The CDR3 region is CASSRRGGGIYNEQFF. Here the CDR3 DNA reads TGTGCCAGCAGTAGGAGGGGAGGGGGGATCTACAATGAGCAGTTCTTC.

A remark on this clonotype: One junction end does not reproduce the germline sequence, and a read error may be involved. This chain joins TRBV10-3 and TRBJ2-7; possibly TRBD1 for D (5 bases). This CDR3 spans 12 amino acids. Germline V CDR1 and CDR2: ENHRY, SYGVKD. The CDR3 DNA sequence: TGTGCCATCAGTGACCCAGGGTTTCCCCGAGGATTC. Its translation: CAISDPGFPRGF.

This clonotype was detected ten times or more. The rearrangement joins TRBV12-3 or TRBV12-4 to TRBJ1-4; 9 nucleotides align to TRBD1. V was clipped by 6 bases and J by 6 bases; unmatched bases: 11. The CDR3 runs to 16 residues. As DNA, the CDR3 is TGTGCCAGCAGCCAACCGAGGACAGGGGAGGATGAAAAACTGTTTTTT. Translating it yields CASSQPRTGEDEKLFF.

CDR3 nucleotide sequence: TGTGCCAGCAGCCCCCGGGCGGGAAACACCGGGGAGCTGTTTTTT. Amino acid sequence: CASSPRAGNTGELFF. V and J are TRBV3-1 and TRBJ2-2; a possible D gene is TRBD2 (6 bases). The CDR3 sequence is 15 residues long. From germline, CDR1 is LGHDT and CDR2 YNNKEL (reference sequence). Trimming left V 4 bases short and J 2 bases short, with 11 bases between.

The rearrangement links TRBV30 to TRBJ2-1; the D gene is possibly TRBD2 (6 bases). Trimming stripped 4 bases from V and 7 bases from J, with 11 bases between. This CDR3 contains 12 residues. Germline V gene lookup returns CDR1 GTSNPN and CDR2 SVGIG (reference sequence). The CDR3 DNA sequence: TGTGCCTGGACCTCCGGGACTAATGAGCAGTTCTTC. This sequence encodes CAWTSGTNEQFF.

Ten or more counts support this clonotype. This chain links TRBV7-6 with TRBJ2-2; D is unresolved. CDR1 SGHVS and CDR2 FNYEAQ come from the germline V gene. CDR3 size: 14 residues. V was trimmed by 3 bases and J by 0 bases, leaving 5 bases between them. CDR3 protein: CASSLQPNTGELFF. The CDR3 DNA sequence: TGTGCCAGCAGCTTGCAGCCGAACACCGGGGAGCTGTTTTTT. Full variable domain (rest looked up from reference TRBV7-6 and TRBJ2-2): GAGVSQSPRYKVTKRGQDVALRCDPISGHVSLYWYRQALGQGPEFLTYFNYEAQQDKSGLPNDRFSAERPEGSISTLTIQRTEQRDSAMYRCASSLQPNTGELFFGEGSRLTVL.

About this clonotype itself: The DNA is omitted, as the CDR3 cannot be located on it reliably, and the CDR3 follows TCRdb's listing. The V call is TRBV30, the J call TRBJ2-2; TRBD1 reflects the table's D call only, with no check against the DNA. Germline V gene data show CDR1 as GTSNPN and CDR2 as SVGIG (reference sequence). The CDR3 sequence runs 18 residues, both termini included. The CDR3 is CAWGSGTGQNGFTGELFF.

This clonotype was found many times. A junction end diverges from the germline sequence, so it may reflect a read error. The chain uses TRBV5-1 and TRBJ2-3; D remains ambiguous. Looked up from germline, CDR1 is SGHRS and CDR2 is YFSETQ. The CDR3 runs 14 residues. In DNA, the CDR3 is TGCGCCGGCAGCTTGGATCGGTACACAGATACGCAGTATTTT. Residues: CAGSLDRYTDTQYF.

This clonotype was seen repeatedly, ten times or more. The chain is built from TRBV19 and TRBJ1-6; 9 bases align to TRBD1. Trimming removed 0 bases from V and 7 bases from J; junction bases left unmatched: 1. Germline lookup yields CDR1 LNHDA and CDR2 SQIVND (reference sequence). The CDR3 runs to 15 residues. This CDR3 is CASSIDGTGNSPLHF. Written as DNA, the CDR3 is TGTGCCAGTAGTATAGATGGGACAGGGAATTCACCCCTCCACTTT.

There are many counts of this clonotype. The rearrangement links TRBV2 to TRBJ2-6, with 10 bases matching TRBD1. Germline V lookup: CDR1 SNHLY, CDR2 FYNNEI. The CDR3 runs to 20 residues. J was trimmed by 2 bases and V by 2 bases; bases with no gene match: 12. CDR3 coding DNA: TGTGCCAGCAGTGAAAGGTGGTCGGACAGGGGGATCCCTGGGGCCAACGTCCTGACTTTC. Amino acids: CASSERWSDRGIPGANVLTF.

This clonotype has ten or more counts. The chain recombines TRBV9 with TRBJ1-2; the D gene is possibly TRBD1 (6 bases). Trimming left V 5 bases short and J 1 base short, with 15 bases between. Germline V gene data show CDR1 as SGDLS and CDR2 as YYNGEE. The CDR3 covers 15 residues. The CDR3 reads CASSAPGTLNYGYTF. CDR3 nucleotides: TGTGCCAGCAGTGCTCCCGGGACACTTAACTATGGCTACACCTTC.

This clonotype has at least ten counts. The V and J genes are TRBV2 and TRBJ2-2, with no clear D. The CDR3 covers 12 residues. V lost 5 bases and J 4 bases, leaving 5 bases between the germline ends. CDR1 and CDR2 (germline): SNHLY, FYNNEI. CDR3 residues: CASSLFTGELFF. CDR3 nucleotides: TGTGCCAGCAGTTTATTCACCGGGGAGCTGTTTTTT.

The CDR3 DNA sequence: TGTGCCAGCGGGGAGGGGAATGAGCAGTTCTTC. Its translation: CASGEGNEQFF. The V call is TRBV5-5, the J call TRBJ2-1; 7 bases are shared with TRBD2. Germline V gene lookup returns CDR1 SGHKS and CDR2 YYEKEE (reference sequence). The CDR3 extends over 11 amino acids. V lost 7 bases and J lost 7; bases outside the gene matches: 2.

This clonotype showed up many times. One end of the junction is discordant with germline, which a read error may explain. V and J are TRBV6-9 and TRBJ1-5, with D hard to call. Germline values: CDR1 MNHGY, CDR2 SVAAGI. This CDR3 is 16 amino acids long. The CDR3 sequence: CAGSYSPLRGNQPQHF. In nucleotides, the CDR3 is TGTGCCGGCAGTTACTCCCCTCTCAGAGGCAATCAGCCCCAGCATTTT.

At least ten counts were recorded for this clonotype. J is TRBJ2-2 and V is TRBV11-3; D possibly corresponds to TRBD2 (6 bases). The germline gives CDR1 SGHNT, CDR2 YENEEA. The CDR3 covers 16 residues. The V gene lost 0 bases and the J gene lost 3 bases, with 11 bases spanning the gap. The chain's CDR3 is CASSLDGGAYTGELFF. Here the CDR3 DNA reads TGTGCCAGCAGCTTAGACGGGGGAGCATACACCGGGGAGCTGTTTTTT. The entire variable domain, with the rest obtained from reference TRBV11-3 and TRBJ2-2, is as follows: EAGVVQSPRYKIIEKKQPVAFWCNPISGHNTLYWYLQNLGQGPELLIRYENEEAVDDSQLPKDRFSAERLKGVDSTLKIQPAELGDSAVYLCASSLDGGAYTGELFFGEGSRLTVL.

This clonotype has ten or more counts. The chain employs TRBV28 and TRBJ1-1; no clear D gene. CDR1 MDHEN and CDR2 SYDVKM come from the germline V gene. The CDR3 covers 14 residues. The V gene lost 6 bases and the J gene lost 1 base, with 12 bases spanning the gap. The CDR3 is CASSPAEENTEAFF. DNA of the CDR3: TGTGCCAGCAGCCCGGCGGAGGAGAACACTGAAGCTTTCTTT.

This clonotype was counted at least ten times. The chain couples TRBV7-9 to TRBJ2-2; 7 bases agree with TRBD2. The CDR3 is made up of 15 amino acids. CDR1 and CDR2 (germline): SEHNR, FQNEAQ (reference sequence). The trim removed 6 bases at V and 5 bases at J, leaving 9 bases unmatched. DNA of the CDR3: TGTGCCAGCAGGCGTCTAGCGGCCGAGACCGGGGAGCTGTTTTTT. Its translation is CASRRLAAETGELFF. The entire variable domain, with the rest obtained from reference TRBV7-9 and TRBJ2-2, is as follows: DTGVSQNPRHKITKRGQNVTFRCDPISEHNRLYWYRQTLGQGPEFLTYFQNEAQLEKSRLLSDRFSAERPKGSFSTLEIQRTEQGDSAMYLCASRRLAAETGELFFGEGSRLTVL.

This chain uses TRBV18 with TRBJ2-2, with D maybe TRBD1 (6 bases). Germline CDR1 reads KGHSH; CDR2 reads LQKENI. The V and J ends lost 2 bases and 2 bases respectively, with 12 bases between them. This CDR3 has 16 amino acids. The CDR3 DNA is TGTGCCAGCTCACCAGGGGGCTTATCAAACACCGGGGAGCTGTTTTTT. Translation gives CASSPGGLSNTGELFF.

V usage is TRBV20-1 and J usage is TRBJ2-6; D may be TRBD2 (7 bases). Germline assignment: CDR1 DFQATT and CDR2 SNEGSKA (reference sequence). This CDR3 region has 17 residues. Trimming pared 3 bases from V and 5 bases from J, leaving 20 bases between. For the CDR3, the DNA is TGCAGTGCTAGGGGGGGGACATGGACTTTATGGGCCAACGTCCTGACTTTC. Its translation is CSARGGTWTLWANVLTF.